This TCR beta chain came from a study of CXCR4 blockade with PD-1 therapy in pancreatic cancer (dated by TCRdb to about 2019). Notes on the research overall: Multiplex immunohistochemistry and TCRbeta immunosequencing of resected pancreatic ductal adenocarcinoma were combined in the study with ex vivo slice culture in which PD-1 and CXCR4 blockade were tested. To assess intratumoral heterogeneity, two geographically distinct regions from each of roughly 6 tumors were TCR-sequenced.

In its sample, this clone was seen once. What antigen it recognizes has not been identified. Base qualities are not provided; no much larger clone lies one nucleotide away. Findings and caveats that apply to the study as a whole: Because only TCRbeta chains were sequenced, true antigen-specificity overlap among the convergent dominant clones remained unconfirmed, awaiting paired alpha-beta single-cell sequencing. Tumors had clonal expansion, with a mean productive clonality of around 0.15 compared with about 0.05 in healthy blood, yet clonality showed no correlation with survival. A strong correlation was found between amino acid clone frequency and the number of distinct nucleotide rearrangements encoding each amino acid clone, suggesting convergent selection by common tumor antigens.

The immunoSEQ Assay at Adaptive Biotechnologies was used to immunosequence TCRbeta CDR3 regions from the extracted DNA. As for the original processing: To measure the absolute abundance of each unique TCRbeta CDR3, the sequences were collapsed and filtered. Clonality was calculated as 1 minus Pielou's evenness, using only productive in-frame rearrangements. Regional overlap was measured by following the top 100 nucleotide rearrangements across paired samples, and the Morisita index was used to compare paired samples with unrelated samples. The immunoSEQ Rearrangement Details tool was used to assess whether nucleotide rearrangements converged onto identical amino acid sequences. TCRdb provides this immuneACCESS table in a form limited to in-frame rearrangements. Some clones are lacking; in checked studies, under half of them reflect an unresolved V gene, and why the rest are absent is not known. V, J and clone size reflect that table, while D and trimming were determined from the DNA. The sample table shows roughly 3,000 clones, and over 30% are seen once. 25% to 30% of the sample goes to the ten largest clones.

V and J lose 4 bases and 4 bases, and a span of 22 bases separates them. Sequences LNHDA (CDR1) and SQIVND (CDR2) are obtained from the germline V gene (reference sequence). From the cysteine through the phenylalanine, the CDR3 covers 17 amino acids. The read is trimmed to its CDR3 DNA, 51 bases read in frame from base 1. None of the patients whose archived tumor blocks were used had received neoadjuvant therapy prior to resection. The preserved-tissue arm of the study used 30 to 35 surgical resection samples from about two dozen previously untreated pancreatic ductal adenocarcinoma patients. DNA for the resection arm was extracted from ten 5-micron curls of FFPE tumor lying next to the multiplex immunohistochemistry slide.

The chain couples TRBV19 to TRBJ1-2, with the D gene uncertain. The material sequenced was tumor tissue. The TCR was taken from a human donor with pancreatic ductal adenocarcinoma. The DNA is as follows: TGTGCCAGTAGTACCCCGGGCAGGCCATCAATGTTCTATGGCTACACCTTC. This sequence encodes CASSTPGRPSMFYGYTF.